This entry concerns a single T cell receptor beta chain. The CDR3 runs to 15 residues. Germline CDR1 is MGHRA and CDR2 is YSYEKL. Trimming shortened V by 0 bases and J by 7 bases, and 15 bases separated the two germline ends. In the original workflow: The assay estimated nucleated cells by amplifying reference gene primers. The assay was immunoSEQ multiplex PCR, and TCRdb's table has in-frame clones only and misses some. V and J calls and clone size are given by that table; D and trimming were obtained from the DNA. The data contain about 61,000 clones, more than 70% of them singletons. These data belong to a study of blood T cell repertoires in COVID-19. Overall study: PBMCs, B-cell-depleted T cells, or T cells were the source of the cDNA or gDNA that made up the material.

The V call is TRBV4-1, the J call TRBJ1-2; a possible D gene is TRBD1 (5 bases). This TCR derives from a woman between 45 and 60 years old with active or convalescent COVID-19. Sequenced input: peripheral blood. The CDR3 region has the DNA TGCGCCAGCAGCCAAGAAGTTATCAGGGAGGGTGGCTACACCTTC. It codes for CASSQEVIREGGYTF.